Included here is one T cell receptor beta chain sequence, with context. This specimen comes from a study of technical replicates of blood from several donors. V gave up 4 bases and J gave up 1 base, with 7 bases separating them. The germline V gene has CDR1 MNHNS and CDR2 SASEGT. CDR3 length: 13 amino acids. Profiled with immunoSEQ multiplex PCR; TCRdb holds only in-frame clones, not every one. This table has tens of thousands of clones, approximately 91% appearing once. This clonotype originated in a human donor in good health. Some clones in this sample may be carry-over from other donors' samples. This chain links TRBV6-1 with TRBJ2-5, with D perhaps TRBD1 (5 bases). What was sequenced was PBMCs. The CDR3 sequence: CASSGQIQETQYF. CDR3 nucleotide sequence: TGTGCCAGCAGTGGACAGATCCAAGAGACCCAGTACTTC.